The sample holds a few counts of the clone carrying this T cell receptor beta chain. What it binds is unknown. The PCR made use of 60 Vbeta and 13 Jbeta primers. Assay used: immunoSEQ multiplex PCR; TCRdb lists only in-frame clones, some missing. The data contain about 94,000 clones, about three fifths of them singletons. This entry comes from a study of cytomegalovirus exposure and HLA in healthy donors. This CDR3 is 14 amino acids long. Trimming shortened V by 5 bases and J by 5 bases, and 13 bases separated the two germline ends. The germline gives CDR1 KGHSH, CDR2 LQKENI. Study findings and constraints: Presence/absence analyses rested on an assumption that sequencing depth was roughly uniform across donors. On later analysis, the bulk of CMV-associated TCR beta chains appeared to be HLA-restricted. Serostatus for CMV was the only available immune exposure information. A later examination showed that TCR association rates differed by HLA locus, with DRB1 most and HLA-C fewest.

The chain couples TRBV18 to TRBJ1-5; D remains ambiguous. The receptor comes from a man aged 25-45 years in good health and CMV-seronegative. Material: PBMCs. CDR3 loop: CASSFDNGDQPQHF. The CDR3 region has the DNA TGTGCCAGCTCATTCGACAACGGTGATCAGCCCCAGCATTTT.